This entry concerns a single TCR beta chain. The germline CDR1 and CDR2 sequences are LGHDT and YNNKEL (reference sequence). V was shortened by 4 bases and J by 6 bases, with 13 bases between the two germline ends. The CDR3 totals 14 residues. TCRdb's copy holds only in-frame clones and misses some; the assay was immunoSEQ multiplex PCR. The table has over 400,000 clones, over 75% seen once; the top ten hold 3% to 4%. The data belong to a study of blood T cell repertoires in COVID-19. Background on the study: Both acute and convalescent COVID-19 samples were obtained from the United States, Italy and Spain. From T cells, B-cell-depleted T cells, or PBMCs came the material, which was cDNA or gDNA.

The TCR was taken from a human donor in a cohort sampled during active COVID-19. The chain has TRBV3-1 (or the pseudogene TRBV3-2) and TRBJ1-5; the D is unclear. Sequenced input: peripheral blood. In DNA, the CDR3 is TGTGCCAGCAGCCCCCCCGGGGTAAGTCAGCCCCAGCATTTT. This codes for CASSPPGVSQPQHF.